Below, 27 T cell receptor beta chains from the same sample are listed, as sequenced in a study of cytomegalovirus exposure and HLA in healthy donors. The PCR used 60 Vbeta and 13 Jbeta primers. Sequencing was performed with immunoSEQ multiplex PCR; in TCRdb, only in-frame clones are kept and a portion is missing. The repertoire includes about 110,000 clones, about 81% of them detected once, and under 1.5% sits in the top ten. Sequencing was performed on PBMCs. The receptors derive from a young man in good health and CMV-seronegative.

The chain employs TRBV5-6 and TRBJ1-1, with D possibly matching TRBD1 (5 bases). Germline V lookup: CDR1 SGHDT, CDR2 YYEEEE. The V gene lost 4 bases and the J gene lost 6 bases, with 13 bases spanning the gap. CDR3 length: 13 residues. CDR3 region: CASSLDTGAEAFF. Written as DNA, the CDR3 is TGTGCCAGCAGCCTGGACACGGGGGCTGAAGCTTTCTTT.

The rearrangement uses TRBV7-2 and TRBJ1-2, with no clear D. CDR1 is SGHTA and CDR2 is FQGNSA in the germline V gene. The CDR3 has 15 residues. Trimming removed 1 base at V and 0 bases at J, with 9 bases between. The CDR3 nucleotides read TGTGCCAGCAGCTTAGGGGCAGAAGCTAACTATGGCTACACCTTC. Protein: CASSLGAEANYGYTF.

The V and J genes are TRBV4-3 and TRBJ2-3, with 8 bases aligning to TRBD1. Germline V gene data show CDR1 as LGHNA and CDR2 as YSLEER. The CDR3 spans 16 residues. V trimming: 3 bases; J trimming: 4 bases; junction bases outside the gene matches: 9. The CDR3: CASSQALDRAADTQYF. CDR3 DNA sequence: TGCGCCAGCAGCCAGGCCTTGGACAGGGCAGCAGATACGCAGTATTTT.

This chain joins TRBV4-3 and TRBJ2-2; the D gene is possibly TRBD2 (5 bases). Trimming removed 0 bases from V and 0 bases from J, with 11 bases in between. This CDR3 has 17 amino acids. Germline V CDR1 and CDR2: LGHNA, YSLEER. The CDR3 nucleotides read TGCGCCAGCAGCCAAGACTGGAGCGGCGCGAACACCGGGGAGCTGTTTTTT. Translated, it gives CASSQDWSGANTGELFF.

CDR3 amino acids: CASSREQQDFYGYTF. CDR3 DNA sequence: TGTGCCAGCAGCCGGGAGCAACAGGATTTCTATGGCTACACCTTC. The chain combines TRBV9 with TRBJ1-2; D possibly corresponds to TRBD1 (5 bases). This CDR3 contains 15 residues. The germline V gene encodes CDR1 SGDLS and CDR2 YYNGEE. Trimming left V 4 bases short and J 4 bases short, with 17 bases between.

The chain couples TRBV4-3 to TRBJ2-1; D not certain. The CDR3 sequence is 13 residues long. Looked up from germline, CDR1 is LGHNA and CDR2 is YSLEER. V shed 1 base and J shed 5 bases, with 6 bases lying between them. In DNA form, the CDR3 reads TGCGCCAGCAGCCAAGCCGAGGACAATGAGCAGTTCTTC. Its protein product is CASSQAEDNEQFF.

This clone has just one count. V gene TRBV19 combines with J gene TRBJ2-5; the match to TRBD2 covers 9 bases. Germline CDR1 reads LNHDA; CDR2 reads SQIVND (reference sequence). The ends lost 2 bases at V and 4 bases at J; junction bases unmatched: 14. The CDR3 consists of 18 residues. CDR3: CASSILPKVAGDGETQYF. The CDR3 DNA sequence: TGTGCCAGTAGTATACTCCCGAAGGTAGCGGGAGACGGAGAGACCCAGTACTTC.

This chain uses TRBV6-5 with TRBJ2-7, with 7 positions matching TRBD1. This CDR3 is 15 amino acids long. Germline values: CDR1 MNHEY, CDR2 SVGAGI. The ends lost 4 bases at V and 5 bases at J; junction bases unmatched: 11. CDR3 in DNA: TGTGCCAGCAGTTCCCGACAGGGAATGTTGCACGAGCAGTACTTC. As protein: CASSSRQGMLHEQYF.

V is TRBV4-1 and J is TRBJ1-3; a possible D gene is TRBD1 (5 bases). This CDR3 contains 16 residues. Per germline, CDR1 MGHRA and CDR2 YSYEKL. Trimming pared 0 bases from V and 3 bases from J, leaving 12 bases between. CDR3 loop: CASSQELRGGGNTIYF. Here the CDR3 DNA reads TGCGCCAGCAGCCAAGAGTTAAGGGGAGGTGGAAACACCATATATTTT.

This chain's CDR3 is CASRVAGSQYEQYF. As DNA, the CDR3 is TGTGCCAGCAGAGTGGCAGGTTCTCAGTACGAGCAGTACTTC. The rearrangement joins TRBV7-9 to TRBJ2-5; D is unclear. The J call may not be correct, given that the DNA end is closer to TRBJ2-7. The CDR3 is 14 residues long. The V gene's germline CDR1 is SEHNR and CDR2 FQNEAQ (reference sequence).

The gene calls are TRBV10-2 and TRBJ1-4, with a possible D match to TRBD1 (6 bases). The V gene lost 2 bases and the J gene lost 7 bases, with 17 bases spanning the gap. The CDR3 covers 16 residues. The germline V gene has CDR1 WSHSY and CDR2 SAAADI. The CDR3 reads CASSETRGGLGEKLFF. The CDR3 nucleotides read TGCGCCAGCAGTGAGACCAGGGGAGGGTTGGGTGAAAAACTGTTTTTT.

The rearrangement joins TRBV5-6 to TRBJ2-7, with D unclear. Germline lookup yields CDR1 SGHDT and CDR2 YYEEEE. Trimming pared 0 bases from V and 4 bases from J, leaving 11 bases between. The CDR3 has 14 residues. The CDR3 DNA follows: TGTGCCAGCAGCTTGGTTACAACCTGGTACGAGCAGTACTTC. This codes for CASSLVTTWYEQYF.

The CDR3 loop reads CASSGNINSPLHF. The DNA for the CDR3 is TGTGCCAGCAGTGGTAACATCAATTCACCCCTCCACTTT. J is TRBJ1-6 and V is TRBV6-4, with unresolved D. The CDR3 covers 13 residues. The germline V gene encodes CDR1 MRHNA and CDR2 SNTAGT. V lost 4 bases and J lost 7, with 8 bases in between.

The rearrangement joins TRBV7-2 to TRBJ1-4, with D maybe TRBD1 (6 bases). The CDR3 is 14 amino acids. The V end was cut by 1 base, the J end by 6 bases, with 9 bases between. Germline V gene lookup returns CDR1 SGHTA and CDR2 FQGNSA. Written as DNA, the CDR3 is TGTGCCAGCAGCTTAGTAACAGGGTATGAAAAACTGTTTTTT. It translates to CASSLVTGYEKLFF.

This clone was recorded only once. This CDR3 is CASSFRTSGGSDTQYF. CDR3 DNA sequence: TGCGCCAGCAGCTTCCGGACTAGCGGGGGGTCAGATACGCAGTATTTT. The chain couples TRBV4-1 to TRBJ2-3; 14 positions agree with TRBD2. The germline V gene has CDR1 MGHRA and CDR2 YSYEKL. The CDR3 has 16 residues. The junction had 5 bases not matched to a gene; V was cut back by 5 bases and J by 4 bases.

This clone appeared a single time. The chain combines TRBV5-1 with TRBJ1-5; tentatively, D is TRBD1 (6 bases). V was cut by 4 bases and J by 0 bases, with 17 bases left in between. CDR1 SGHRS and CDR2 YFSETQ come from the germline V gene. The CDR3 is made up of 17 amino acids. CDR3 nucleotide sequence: TGCGCCAGCAGCCCTGGGACACCTAGCCTTAGCAATCAGCCCCAGCATTTT. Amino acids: CASSPGTPSLSNQPQHF.

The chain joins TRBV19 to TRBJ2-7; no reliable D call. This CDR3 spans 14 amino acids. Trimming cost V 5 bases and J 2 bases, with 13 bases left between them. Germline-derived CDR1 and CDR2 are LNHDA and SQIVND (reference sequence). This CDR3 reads CASSGGLKTYEQYF. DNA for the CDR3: TGTGCCAGTAGTGGCGGTTTAAAGACCTACGAGCAGTACTTC.

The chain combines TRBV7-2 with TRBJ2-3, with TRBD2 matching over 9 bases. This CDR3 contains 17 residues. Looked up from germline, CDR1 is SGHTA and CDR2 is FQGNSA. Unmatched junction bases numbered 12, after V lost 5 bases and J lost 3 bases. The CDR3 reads CASSVMSRGGRTDTQYF. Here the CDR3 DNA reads TGTGCCAGCAGCGTCATGTCGCGGGGGGGCCGAACAGATACGCAGTATTTT. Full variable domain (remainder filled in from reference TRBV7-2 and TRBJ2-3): GAGVSQSPSNKVTEKGKDVELRCDPISGHTALYWYRQSLGQGLEFLIYFQGNSAPDKSGLPSDRFSAERTGGSVSTLTIQRTQQEDSAVYLCASSVMSRGGRTDTQYFGPGTRLTVL.

The CDR3: CASRLTGEGNTIYF. The CDR3 bases are TGTGCCAGCCGGCTTACGGGGGAAGGAAACACCATATATTTT. V usage is TRBV6-1 and J usage is TRBJ1-3, with a possible D match to TRBD1 (5 bases). Trimming cost V 8 bases and J 4 bases, with 15 bases left between them. Germline V gene lookup returns CDR1 MNHNS and CDR2 SASEGT. The CDR3 has 14 residues.

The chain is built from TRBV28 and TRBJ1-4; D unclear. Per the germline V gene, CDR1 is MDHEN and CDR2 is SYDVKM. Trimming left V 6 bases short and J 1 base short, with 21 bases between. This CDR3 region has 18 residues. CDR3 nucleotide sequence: TGTGCCAGCAGCCCACCGGGCTCCGGGATAGGAACTAATGAAAAACTGTTTTTT. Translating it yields CASSPPGSGIGTNEKLFF.

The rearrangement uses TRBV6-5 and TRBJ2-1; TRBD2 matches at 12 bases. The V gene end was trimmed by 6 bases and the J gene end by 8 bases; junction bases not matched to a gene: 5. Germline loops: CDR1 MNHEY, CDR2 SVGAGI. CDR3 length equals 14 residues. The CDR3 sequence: CASRPGLAGHEQFF. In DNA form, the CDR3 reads TGTGCCAGCAGACCGGGACTAGCGGGTCATGAGCAGTTCTTC.

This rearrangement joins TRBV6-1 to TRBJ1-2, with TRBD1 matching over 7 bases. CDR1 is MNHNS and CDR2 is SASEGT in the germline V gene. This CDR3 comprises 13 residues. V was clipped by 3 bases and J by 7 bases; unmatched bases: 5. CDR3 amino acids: CASSEDRRTGYTF. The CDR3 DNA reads TGTGCCAGCAGTGAGGACAGGCGAACTGGCTACACCTTC.

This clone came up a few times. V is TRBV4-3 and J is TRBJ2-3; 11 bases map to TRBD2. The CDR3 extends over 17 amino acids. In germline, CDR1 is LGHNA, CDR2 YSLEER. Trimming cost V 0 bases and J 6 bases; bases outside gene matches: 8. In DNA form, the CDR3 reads TGCGCCAGCAGCCAAGAGGGCCTAGCGGGGGGCATCGATACGCAGTATTTT. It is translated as CASSQEGLAGGIDTQYF.

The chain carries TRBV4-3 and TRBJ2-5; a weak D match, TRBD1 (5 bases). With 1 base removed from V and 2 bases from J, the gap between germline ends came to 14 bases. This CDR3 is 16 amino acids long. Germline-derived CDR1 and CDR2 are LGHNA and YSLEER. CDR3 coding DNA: TGCGCCAGCAGCCAAGCTCCAGGGATGGGACAAGAGACCCAGTACTTC. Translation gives CASSQAPGMGQETQYF.

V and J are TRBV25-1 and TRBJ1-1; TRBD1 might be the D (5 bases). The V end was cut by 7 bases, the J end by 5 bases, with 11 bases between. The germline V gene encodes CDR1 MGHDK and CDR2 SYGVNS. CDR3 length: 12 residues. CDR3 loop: CASKGIRTEAFF. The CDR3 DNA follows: TGTGCCAGCAAGGGGATTCGGACTGAAGCTTTCTTT.

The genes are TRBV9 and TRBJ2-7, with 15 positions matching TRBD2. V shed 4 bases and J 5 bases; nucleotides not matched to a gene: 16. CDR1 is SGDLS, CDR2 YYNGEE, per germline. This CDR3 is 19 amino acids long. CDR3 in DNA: TGTGCCAGCAGCTCTGGGACTAGCGGGGGGTCCACCTGGGGCGACGAGCAGTACTTC. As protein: CASSSGTSGGSTWGDEQYF.

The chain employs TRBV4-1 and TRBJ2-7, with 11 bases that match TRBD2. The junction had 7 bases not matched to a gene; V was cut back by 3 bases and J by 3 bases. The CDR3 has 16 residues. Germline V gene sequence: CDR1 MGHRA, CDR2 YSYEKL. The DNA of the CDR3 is TGCGCCAGCAGCCATGAGGGGCTAGCGGGAGGCTACGAGCAGTACTTC. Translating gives CASSHEGLAGGYEQYF.